A selection of T cell receptor beta chains follows, all from one sample in a study of siplizumab effects on memory and regulatory T cells. Libraries were prepared by immunoSEQ multiplex PCR; TCRdb keeps only in-frame clonotypes and omits some of them. The table records 100,000 or so clones, 75% to 95% of them present only once. The sequenced sample was CD4+ T cells sorted from blood. These receptors were obtained from a human donor in good health. The CDR3 runs from the conserved cysteine through the conserved F or W. Fields, in order: clone size, D gene, J gene, V gene, CDR3 DNA, CDR3 protein. A D gene is named only where the DNA matches it firmly. The size entry is marked missing in some rows and otherwise reads once, few, many or a size class.

abundance: NA
d_gene: NA
j_gene: TRBJ2-2
v_gene: TRBV7-3
CDR3nt: TGTGCCAGCAGCTCCAACACGGCCGGGGAGCTGTTTTTT
CDR3aa: CASSSNTAGELFF

abundance: few
d_gene: NA
j_gene: TRBJ2-5
v_gene: TRBV19
CDR3nt: TGTGCCAGTAGTACCCCGAAAGGGGGGGAGACCCAGTACTTC
CDR3aa: CASSTPKGGETQYF

abundance: NA
d_gene: TRBD2
j_gene: TRBJ2-2
v_gene: TRBV6-6
CDR3nt: TGTGCCAGCAGTCCATGGACTAGTGCCACCGGGGAGCTGTTTTTT
CDR3aa: CASSPWTSATGELFF

abundance: NA
d_gene: TRBD2
j_gene: TRBJ2-3
v_gene: TRBV5-4
CDR3nt: TGTGCCAGCAGCCCGCGACTAGCGGTCACAGATACGCAGTATTTT
CDR3aa: CASSPRLAVTDTQYF

abundance: NA
d_gene: NA
j_gene: TRBJ1-6
v_gene: TRBV4-1
CDR3nt: TGCGCCAGCAGCCAAGTGGTAGGGCGGGATTCACCCCTCCACTTT
CDR3aa: CASSQVVGRDSPLHF

abundance: NA
d_gene: NA
j_gene: TRBJ2-6
v_gene: TRBV7-9
CDR3nt: TGTGCCAGCAGCTTAACTGGGGCCAACGTCCTGACTTTC
CDR3aa: CASSLTGANVLTF

abundance: NA
d_gene: NA
j_gene: TRBJ2-7
v_gene: TRBV28
CDR3nt: TGTGCCAGCAGAGGACTCCACTACGAGCAGTACTTC
CDR3aa: CASRGLHYEQYF

abundance: NA
d_gene: NA
j_gene: TRBJ1-4
v_gene: TRBV25-1
CDR3nt: TGTGCCAGCAGTCGCCCGACTAATGAAAAACTGTTTTTT
CDR3aa: CASSRPTNEKLFF

abundance: NA
d_gene: NA
j_gene: TRBJ2-2
v_gene: TRBV18
CDR3nt: TGTGCCAGCTCACCGGGTCAGGTGGCGGTTACCCCCGGGGAGCTGTTTTTT
CDR3aa: CASSPGQVAVTPGELFF

abundance: NA
d_gene: TRBD1
j_gene: TRBJ2-1
v_gene: TRBV10-3
CDR3nt: TGTGCCATCAGTGAGAGGGCACAGGGGGCTTATGAGCAGTTCTTC
CDR3aa: CAISERAQGAYEQFF

abundance: NA
d_gene: NA
j_gene: TRBJ2-2
v_gene: TRBV18
CDR3nt: TGTGCCAGCTCACCACCGGATGGGCAGGGGTCTAACACCGGGGAGCTGTTTTTT
CDR3aa: CASSPPDGQGSNTGELFF

abundance: NA
d_gene: NA
j_gene: TRBJ1-2
v_gene: TRBV21-1
CDR3nt: TGTGCCAGCAGCTCCCCTGGGGGGGCAGGGCCATTTGGCTATGGCTACACCTTC
CDR3aa: CASSSPGGAGPFGYGYTF

abundance: NA
d_gene: NA
j_gene: TRBJ2-3
v_gene: TRBV18
CDR3nt: TGTGCCAGCTCCCTCATGGACCCTAGCACAGATACGCAGTATTTT
CDR3aa: CASSLMDPSTDTQYF

abundance: NA
d_gene: TRBD2
j_gene: TRBJ2-2
v_gene: TRBV7-3
CDR3nt: TGTGCCAGCAGCTTAGCGGGGGGGTCCCCCGGGGAGCTGTTTTTT
CDR3aa: CASSLAGGSPGELFF

abundance: NA
d_gene: TRBD1
j_gene: TRBJ1-5
v_gene: TRBV5-5
CDR3nt: TGTGCCAGCAGCTGGTACAGGGGGCTCAATCAGCCCCAGCATTTT
CDR3aa: CASSWYRGLNQPQHF

abundance: NA
d_gene: TRBD1
j_gene: TRBJ2-1
v_gene: TRBV6-1
CDR3nt: TGTGCCAGCAGTGAACTGGGACAGAATGAGCAGTTCTTC
CDR3aa: CASSELGQNEQFF

abundance: NA
d_gene: NA
j_gene: TRBJ2-7
v_gene: TRBV5-5
CDR3nt: TGTGCCAGCAGCTTGGGAGGGGGGCCGGCCTACGAGCAGTACTTC
CDR3aa: CASSLGGGPAYEQYF